A selection of T cell receptor beta chains follows, all from one sample in a study of T cell responses to AZD1222 COVID-19 vaccine. Generated by immunoSEQ multiplex PCR, the TCRdb table keeps only in-frame clones and is missing some. The sample holds 130,000 or so clones, 89% seen once. The sample in question was peripheral blood, obtained on day 0 of AZD1222 vaccination. These receptors all stem from an adult in good health. Both conserved end residues are part of each CDR3. The D gene is left open where the match is weak. Clone size is stated in some rows and not others, as once, few, many or a class when expanded.

j_gene,v_gene,len,d_gene,abundance,CDR3aa,CDR3nt
TRBJ2-3,TRBV4-3,14,-,-,CASSQARSTDTQYF,TGCGCCAGCAGCCAAGCGAGAAGCACAGATACGCAGTATTTT
TRBJ2-1,TRBV6-5,15,-,-,CASSTRGSRDNEQFF,TGTGCCAGCAGTACCCGGGGCAGTCGGGACAATGAGCAGTTCTTC
TRBJ1-5,TRBV7-8,15,-,-,CASSGRQFGRQPQHF,TGTGCCAGCAGCGGAAGACAGTTTGGTCGACAGCCCCAGCATTTT
TRBJ2-1,TRBV27,18,-,-,CASSSKPRAGGSKNEQFF,TGTGCCAGCAGTTCAAAGCCCCGAGCGGGCGGGTCTAAAAATGAGCAGTTCTTC
TRBJ1-6,TRBV7-6,15,TRBD1,few,CASGATTGNNSPLHF,TGTGCCAGCGGGGCCACGACAGGGAATAATTCACCCCTCCACTTT
TRBJ2-3,TRBV11-3,18,TRBD2,-,CASSLGLAGELSTDTQYF,TGTGCCAGCAGCTTGGGTCTAGCGGGAGAGTTGAGCACAGATACGCAGTATTTT
TRBJ2-1,TRBV4-2,15,-,-,CASSQVEQGRDEQFF,TGTGCCAGCAGCCAAGTCGAGCAGGGTAGGGATGAGCAGTTCTTC
TRBJ2-7,TRBV13,13,-,once,CASSLGAHYEQYF,TGTGCCAGCAGCTTAGGGGCTCACTACGAGCAGTACTTC
TRBJ1-5,TRBV19,12,-,once,CASSIGGSAQHF,TGTGCCAGTAGTATAGGAGGGTCGGCCCAGCATTTT
TRBJ1-6,TRBV2,13,-,-,CASSRGTNSPLHF,TGTGCCAGCAGTCGGGGGACGAATTCACCCCTCCACTTT
TRBJ2-1,TRBV4-3,16,TRBD2,-,CASSQEASGTYNEQFF,TGCGCCAGCAGCCAAGAGGCTAGCGGGACCTACAATGAGCAGTTCTTC
TRBJ1-3,TRBV6-5,15,-,-,CASSYEGSGGNTIYF,TGTGCCAGCAGTTACGAGGGCTCGGGTGGAAACACCATATATTTT
TRBJ2-7,TRBV6-2/TRBV6-3,13,-,-,CASSYGFSYEQYF,TGTGCCAGCAGTTACGGGTTCTCCTACGAGCAGTACTTC
TRBJ2-1,TRBV2,17,-,-,CASSDGSRQARYNEQFF,TGTGCCAGCAGTGATGGCTCTCGACAGGCCAGATACAATGAGCAGTTCTTC
TRBJ1-1,TRBV13,15,TRBD1,-,CASSRPTGGLTEAFF,TGTGCCAGCAGCAGGCCGACAGGGGGCTTGACTGAAGCTTTCTTT
TRBJ1-4,TRBV15,15,-,-,CATSSSGVGKEKLFF,TGTGCCACCAGCAGCTCGGGGGTTGGAAAGGAAAAACTGTTTTTT
TRBJ1-2,TRBV5-4,13,-,-,CASTFGANYGYTF,TGTGCCAGCACCTTCGGGGCTAACTATGGCTACACCTTC
TRBJ2-2,TRBV7-2,17,TRBD1,once,CASSLTPDRGSTGELFF,TGTGCCAGCAGCTTAACCCCGGACAGGGGAAGCACCGGGGAGCTGTTTTTT
TRBJ1-2,TRBV19,15,TRBD1,-,CASAPGTGVSSGYTF,TGTGCCAGTGCTCCGGGGACAGGGGTCAGTTCTGGCTACACCTTC
TRBJ2-1,TRBV28,15,-,-,CASSPPHLGYNEQFF,TGTGCCAGCAGTCCCCCCCACCTAGGCTACAATGAGCAGTTCTTC
TRBJ2-3,TRBV27,15,TRBD2,-,CASSPPASGGDTQYF,TGTGCCAGCAGTCCGCCAGCTAGCGGCGGAGATACGCAGTATTTT
TRBJ1-2,TRBV6-2/TRBV6-3,13,-,-,CASSYSGASGYTF,TGTGCCAGCAGTTATTCAGGGGCCTCTGGCTACACCTTC
TRBJ1-1,TRBV18,14,TRBD1,-,CASSSQGNKAEAFF,TGTGCCAGCTCATCACAGGGGAATAAGGCTGAAGCTTTCTTT
TRBJ2-7,TRBV9,13,-,-,CASSVVATGEQYF,TGTGCCAGCAGCGTAGTAGCGACGGGGGAGCAGTACTTC
TRBJ2-1,TRBV2,13,-,-,CASSVASYNEQFF,TGTGCCAGCAGTGTAGCGTCCTACAATGAGCAGTTCTTC
TRBJ2-3,TRBV7-2,13,-,-,CASSLVSGDTQYF,TGTGCCAGCAGCTTAGTATCAGGGGATACGCAGTATTTT
TRBJ2-1,TRBV18,14,-,-,CASSPVPGSNEQFF,TGTGCCAGCTCACCAGTCCCGGGGAGCAATGAGCAGTTCTTC
TRBJ1-1,TRBV28,12,-,-,CASRRGNTEAFF,TGTGCCAGCAGGAGGGGAAACACTGAAGCTTTCTTT
TRBJ1-1,TRBV6-2/TRBV6-3,13,-,-,CASSYAGPTEAFF,TGTGCCAGCAGTTACGCAGGCCCCACTGAAGCTTTCTTT